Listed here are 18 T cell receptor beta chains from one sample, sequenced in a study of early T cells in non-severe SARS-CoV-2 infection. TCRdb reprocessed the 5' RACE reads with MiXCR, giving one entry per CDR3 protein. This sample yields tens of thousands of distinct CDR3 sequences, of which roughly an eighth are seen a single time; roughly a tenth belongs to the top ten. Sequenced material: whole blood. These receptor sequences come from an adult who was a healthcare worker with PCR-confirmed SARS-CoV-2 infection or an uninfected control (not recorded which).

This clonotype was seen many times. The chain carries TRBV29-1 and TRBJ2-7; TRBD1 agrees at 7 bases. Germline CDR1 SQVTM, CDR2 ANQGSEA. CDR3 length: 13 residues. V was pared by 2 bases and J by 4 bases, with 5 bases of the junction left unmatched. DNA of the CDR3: TGCAGCGTTGAAAGGGACAGAGGATACGAGCAGTACTTC. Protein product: CSVERDRGYEQYF.

The CDR3 here is CASSFRPGGTEAFF. The CDR3 DNA is TGTGCCAGCAGTTTCCGTCCGGGGGGCACTGAAGCTTTCTTT. This chain uses TRBV12-3 or TRBV12-4 with TRBJ1-1; tentatively, D is TRBD1 (5 bases). The V and J ends lost 3 bases and 4 bases respectively, with 12 bases between them. The CDR3 has 14 residues.

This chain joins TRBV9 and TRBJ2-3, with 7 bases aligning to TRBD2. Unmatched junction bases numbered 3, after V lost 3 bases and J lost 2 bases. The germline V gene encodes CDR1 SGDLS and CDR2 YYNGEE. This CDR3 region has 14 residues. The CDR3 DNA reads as TGTGCCAGCAGCGCTACTAGCGTCACAGATACGCAGTATTTT. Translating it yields CASSATSVTDTQYF.

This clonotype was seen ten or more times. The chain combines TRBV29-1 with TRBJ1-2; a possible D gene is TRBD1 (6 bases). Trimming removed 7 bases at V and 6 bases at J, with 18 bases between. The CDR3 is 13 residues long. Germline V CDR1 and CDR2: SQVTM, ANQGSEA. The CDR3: CSASTGKRDGYTF. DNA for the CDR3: TGCAGCGCTTCAACAGGGAAGCGGGATGGCTACACCTTC.

CDR3 DNA sequence: TGTGCCAGCAAACCCCCGGGCACCGGGGAGCTGTTTTTT. Protein: CASKPPGTGELFF. The gene calls are TRBV28 and TRBJ2-2; D not certain. Trimming removed 7 bases from V and 4 bases from J, with 10 bases in between. The CDR3 is 13 amino acids. Germline-derived CDR1 and CDR2 are MDHEN and SYDVKM.

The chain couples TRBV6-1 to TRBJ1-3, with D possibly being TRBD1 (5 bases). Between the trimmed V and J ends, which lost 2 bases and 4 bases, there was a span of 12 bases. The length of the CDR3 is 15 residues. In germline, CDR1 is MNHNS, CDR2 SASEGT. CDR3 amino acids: CASSENSAGGNTIYF. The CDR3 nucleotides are TGTGCCAGCAGTGAAAATTCCGCAGGGGGAAACACCATATATTTT.

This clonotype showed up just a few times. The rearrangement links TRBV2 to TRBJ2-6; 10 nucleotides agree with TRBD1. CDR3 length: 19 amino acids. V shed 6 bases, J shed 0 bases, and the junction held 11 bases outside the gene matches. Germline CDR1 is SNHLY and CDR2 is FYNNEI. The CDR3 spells CASRPLGTGALSGANVLTF. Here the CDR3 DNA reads TGTGCCAGCAGGCCCTTAGGGACAGGGGCCCTCTCTGGGGCCAACGTCCTGACTTTC.

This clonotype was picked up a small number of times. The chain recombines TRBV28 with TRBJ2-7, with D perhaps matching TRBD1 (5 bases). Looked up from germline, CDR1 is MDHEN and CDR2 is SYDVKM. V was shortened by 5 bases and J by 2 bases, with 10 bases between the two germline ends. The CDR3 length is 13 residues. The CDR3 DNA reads TGTGCCAGCAGTACCCTGGGGCCCTACGAGCAGTACTTC. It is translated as CASSTLGPYEQYF.

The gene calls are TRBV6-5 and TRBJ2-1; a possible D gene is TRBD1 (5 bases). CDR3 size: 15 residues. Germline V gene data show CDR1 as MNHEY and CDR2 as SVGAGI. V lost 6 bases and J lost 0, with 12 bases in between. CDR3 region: CASSPDRSSYNEQFF. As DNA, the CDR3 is TGTGCCAGCAGCCCCGACAGAAGCTCCTACAATGAGCAGTTCTTC.

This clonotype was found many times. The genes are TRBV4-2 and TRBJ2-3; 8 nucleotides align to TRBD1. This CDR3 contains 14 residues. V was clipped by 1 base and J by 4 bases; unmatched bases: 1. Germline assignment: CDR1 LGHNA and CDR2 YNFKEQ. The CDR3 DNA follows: TGTGCCAGCAGCCAAGCAGGGGGCTCAGATACGCAGTATTTT. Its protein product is CASSQAGGSDTQYF.

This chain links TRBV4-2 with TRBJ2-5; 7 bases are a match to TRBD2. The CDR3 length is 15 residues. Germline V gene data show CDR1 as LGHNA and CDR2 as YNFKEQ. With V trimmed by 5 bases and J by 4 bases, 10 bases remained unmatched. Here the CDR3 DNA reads TGTGCCAGCAGCAAGAGCGGGACCGTCGGAGAGACCCAGTACTTC. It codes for CASSKSGTVGETQYF.

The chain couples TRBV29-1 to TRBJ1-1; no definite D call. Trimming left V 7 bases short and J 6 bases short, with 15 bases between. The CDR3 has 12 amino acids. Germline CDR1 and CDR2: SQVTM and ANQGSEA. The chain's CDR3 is CSGREGTPEAFF. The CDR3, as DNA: TGCAGCGGACGGGAGGGAACCCCTGAAGCTTTCTTT.

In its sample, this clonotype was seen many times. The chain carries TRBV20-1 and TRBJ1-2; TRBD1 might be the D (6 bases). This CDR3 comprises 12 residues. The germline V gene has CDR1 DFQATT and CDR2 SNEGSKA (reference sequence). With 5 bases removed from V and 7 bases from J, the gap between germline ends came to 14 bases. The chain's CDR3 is CSASVGGTGYTF. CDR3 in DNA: TGCAGTGCTTCGGTAGGGGGGACTGGCTACACCTTC.

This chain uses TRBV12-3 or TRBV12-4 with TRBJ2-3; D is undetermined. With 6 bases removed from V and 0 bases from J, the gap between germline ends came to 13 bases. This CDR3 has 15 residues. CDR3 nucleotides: TGTGCCAGCAGGCCTGGCGGAGCTAGCACAGATACGCAGTATTTT. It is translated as CASRPGGASTDTQYF.

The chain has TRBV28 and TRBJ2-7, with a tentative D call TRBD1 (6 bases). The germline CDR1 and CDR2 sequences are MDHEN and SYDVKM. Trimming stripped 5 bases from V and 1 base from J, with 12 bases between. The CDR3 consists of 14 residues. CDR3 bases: TGTGCCAGCAGTCCGACAGGCAGGTCCTACGAGCAGTACTTC. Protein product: CASSPTGRSYEQYF.

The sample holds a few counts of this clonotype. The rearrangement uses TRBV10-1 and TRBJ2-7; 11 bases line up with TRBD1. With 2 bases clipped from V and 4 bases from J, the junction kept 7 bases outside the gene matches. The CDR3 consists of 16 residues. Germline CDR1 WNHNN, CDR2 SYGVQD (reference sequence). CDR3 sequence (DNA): TGCGCCAGCAGTGAGACAACAGGACAGGGGGCGTACGAGCAGTACTTC. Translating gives CASSETTGQGAYEQYF.

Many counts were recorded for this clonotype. The CDR3 protein is CSVESPRGGEKLFF. The CDR3, as DNA: TGCAGCGTTGAATCGCCCCGAGGGGGTGAAAAACTGTTTTTT. V usage is TRBV29-1 and J usage is TRBJ1-4; a weak D match, TRBD1 (6 bases). The CDR3 sequence is 14 residues long. V lost 2 bases and J lost 7, with 14 bases in between. Germline values: CDR1 SQVTM, CDR2 ANQGSEA.

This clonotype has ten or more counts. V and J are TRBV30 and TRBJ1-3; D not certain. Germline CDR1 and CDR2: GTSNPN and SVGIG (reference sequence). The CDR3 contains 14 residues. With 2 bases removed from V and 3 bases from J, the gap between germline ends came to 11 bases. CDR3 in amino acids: CAWSLGFYGNTIYF. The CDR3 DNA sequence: TGTGCCTGGAGTTTAGGTTTTTATGGAAACACCATATATTTT.